One and the same sample provided the 25 T cell receptor beta chains below, sequenced in a study of T cells in Graves' hyperthyroidism and ophthalmopathy. RNA transcripts were the template for amplifying TCR beta CDR3 regions. Using the HTBI primer set, a first-round RT-PCR was run on the TCR CDR3. TCRdb reprocessed the multiplex PCR reads via MiXCR and lists one record per CDR3 protein. Of about 700,000 distinct CDR3 sequences listed, 14% are singletons. Sequenced material: blood. These receptor sequences come from a woman younger than 30 with Graves' hyperthyroidism.

This clonotype occurred many times. The CDR3 loop reads CASSNGLAGGEGIQYF. The CDR3 nucleotides are TGTGCCAGCAGTAATGGACTAGCGGGAGGGGAGGGCATTCAGTACTTC. The chain recombines TRBV6-1 with TRBJ2-4; TRBD2 matches at 15 bases. The CDR3 extends over 16 amino acids. Trimming cost V 5 bases and J 9 bases; bases outside gene matches: 8. CDR1 MNHNS and CDR2 SASEGT come from the germline V gene.

This clonotype has only a few counts. This sequence joins TRBV29-1 and TRBJ1-2, with TRBD1 matching 9 bases. Per the germline V gene, CDR1 is SQVTM and CDR2 is ANQGSEA. The CDR3 runs to 13 residues. The CDR3 here is CTILGTGSYGYTF. CDR3 DNA sequence: TGCACCATACTCGGGACAGGGTCCTATGGCTACACCTTC.

The genes are TRBV6-5 and TRBJ2-3; D remains ambiguous. V shed 5 bases and J shed 6 bases, with 12 bases lying between them. CDR3 length: 13 amino acids. Germline CDR1 MNHEY, CDR2 SVGAGI. The CDR3 DNA reads TGTGCCAGCAGTACTCCTCAGATGGATACGCAGTATTTT. Translated: CASSTPQMDTQYF.

As regards this clonotype: Just one base apart from a much larger clone, this may be a read error. V and J are TRBV4-3 and TRBJ2-1; no firm D call. The J call may be mistaken, given a closer DNA end match to TRBJ2-7. Germline V gives CDR1 LGHNA, CDR2 YSLEER. CDR3 size: 16 residues. The CDR3 DNA reads TGCGCCAGCAGCCGCATGTATCTAAGCTCCTACAATGAGCAGTACTTC. Its translation is CASSRMYLSSYNEQYF.

Ten or more counts support this clonotype. The chain couples TRBV20-1 to TRBJ2-7; D remains ambiguous. The germline gives CDR1 DFQATT, CDR2 SNEGSKA (reference sequence). The V end was cut by 0 bases, the J end by 4 bases, with 10 bases between. This CDR3 is built from 13 residues. The CDR3 nucleotides read TGCAGTGCTAGAGACCTCTATCGTTACGAGCAGTACTTC. Translating it yields CSARDLYRYEQYF.

The sample holds many counts of this clonotype. J is TRBJ1-2 and V is TRBV9; D is perhaps TRBD1 (5 bases). CDR1 is SGDLS, CDR2 YYNGEE, per germline. This CDR3 has 16 residues. With 3 bases removed from V and 6 bases from J, the gap between germline ends came to 21 bases. As DNA, the CDR3 is TGTGCCAGCAGCGCCCACAGACCCACAGGTGCTAATGGCTACACCTTC. Encoded protein: CASSAHRPTGANGYTF.

This clonotype has just a few counts. The chain is built from TRBV7-9 and TRBJ1-2; 11 bases align to TRBD1. CDR1 and CDR2 (germline): SEHNR, FQNEAQ (reference sequence). Unmatched junction bases numbered 9, after V lost 8 bases and J lost 4 bases. The CDR3 loop spans 15 amino acids. CDR3 sequence: CASHDPDRGPYGYTF. The DNA of the CDR3 is TGTGCCAGCCACGATCCGGACAGGGGGCCCTATGGCTACACCTTC.

In this sample, this clonotype turned up many times. This chain links TRBV30 with TRBJ1-5, with 8 positions matching TRBD1. V lost 4 bases, J lost 7 bases, and 6 bases stayed unmatched. CDR1 is GTSNPN, CDR2 SVGIG, per germline (reference sequence). CDR3 size: 13 residues. The CDR3 loop is CAWTGQGGQPQHF. The CDR3, as DNA: TGTGCCTGGACCGGACAGGGAGGCCAGCCCCAGCATTTT.

V gene TRBV28 combines with J gene TRBJ1-5, with D perhaps matching TRBD1 (5 bases). The CDR3 consists of 14 residues. With 10 bases removed from V and 2 bases from J, the gap between germline ends came to 15 bases. Per the germline V gene, CDR1 is MDHEN and CDR2 is SYDVKM. The CDR3 coding sequence is TGTGCCACGGGAGGGACTTCCCGCAATCAGCCCCAGCATTTT. Protein sequence: CATGGTSRNQPQHF.

The V call is TRBV29-1, the J call TRBJ2-1; D is unclear. The CDR3 is 10 amino acids. CDR1 and CDR2 (germline): SQVTM, ANQGSEA. V was pared by 7 bases and J by 5 bases, with 6 bases between. CDR3 sequence reads: CSAGDNEQFF. Written as DNA, the CDR3 is TGCAGCGCCGGAGACAATGAGCAGTTCTTC.

This clonotype turned up a few times. This may be a read error: a much more frequent sequence differs by one nucleotide. This chain links TRBV2 with TRBJ2-3; 7 positions match TRBD2. Germline V gene data show CDR1 as SNHLY and CDR2 as FYNNEI. The CDR3 consists of 15 residues. The DNA of the CDR3 is TGTGCCAGCAGCCTACTAGCGCCAAGCACAGATACGCAGTGTTTT. This sequence encodes CASSLLAPSTDTQCF.

In its sample, this clonotype was seen many times. This sequence joins TRBV28 and TRBJ1-5, with D unresolved. Trimming took 5 bases from V and 1 from J, leaving 12 bases between them. The germline V gene encodes CDR1 MDHEN and CDR2 SYDVKM. The CDR3 length is 15 residues. The CDR3 DNA reads as TGTGCCAGCAGTCCCCGATCGGGGAGCAATCAGCCCCAGCATTTT. This sequence encodes CASSPRSGSNQPQHF.

The chain carries TRBV6-1 and TRBJ1-1; D ambiguous. Germline V gene lookup returns CDR1 MNHNS and CDR2 SASEGT. CDR3 size: 13 residues. V shed 5 bases and J shed 10 bases, with 17 bases lying between them. DNA for the CDR3: TGTGCCAGCAGTTACGATATGCGGAATGGAGCTTTCTTT. Amino acids: CASSYDMRNGAFF.

There are many counts of this clonotype. This rearrangement joins TRBV6-1 to TRBJ1-5, with D possibly matching TRBD1 (5 bases). The CDR3 has 14 amino acids. Germline V gives CDR1 MNHNS, CDR2 SASEGT. Trimming removed 5 bases from V and 5 bases from J, with 13 bases in between. CDR3 in amino acids: CASSLGQGHQPQHF. The CDR3 bases are TGTGCCAGCAGTCTAGGCCAGGGCCATCAGCCCCAGCATTTT.

This clonotype was observed many times. The V gene is TRBV7-9, the J gene TRBJ1-5; 10 nucleotides agree with TRBD1. J was trimmed by 2 bases and V by 1 base; bases with no gene match: 8. There are 18 residues in the CDR3. Germline values: CDR1 SEHNR, CDR2 FQNEAQ (reference sequence). The DNA for the CDR3 is TGTGCCAGCAGCTTAGACCTCCTTGGACAGGGGGGCAATCAGCCCCAGCATTTT. Protein product: CASSLDLLGQGGNQPQHF.

This clonotype was counted only a few times. This chain joins TRBV20-1 and TRBJ1-2; 7 positions agree with TRBD1. In germline, CDR1 is DFQATT, CDR2 SNEGSKA (reference sequence). The CDR3 is made up of 13 amino acids. J was trimmed by 0 bases and V by 7 bases; bases with no gene match: 5. The CDR3 nucleotides are TGCAGTGTTATACAGGGGACTAACTATGGCTACACCTTC. As protein: CSVIQGTNYGYTF.

This clonotype appeared a few times. The V gene is TRBV10-1, the J gene TRBJ1-2; unclear D gene. V was clipped by 5 bases and J by 3 bases, with 10 bases between them. Germline V gene lookup returns CDR1 WNHNN and CDR2 SYGVQD (reference sequence). The CDR3 is 13 amino acids. CDR3 sequence (DNA): TGCGCCAGCAGTCGGAGCATCGACTATGGCTACACCTTC. It yields the protein CASSRSIDYGYTF.

Ten or more counts support this clonotype. This chain links TRBV9 with TRBJ1-1; D call uncertain. CDR1 SGDLS and CDR2 YYNGEE come from the germline V gene. The CDR3 has 13 residues. V dropped 5 bases and J dropped 2 bases, with 10 bases sitting between them. CDR3 loop: CASSVSPNTEAFF. CDR3 sequence (DNA): TGTGCCAGCAGTGTGTCACCTAACACTGAAGCTTTCTTT.

This clonotype was seen a handful of times. V usage is TRBV20-1 and J usage is TRBJ1-3; tentatively, D is TRBD1 (6 bases). Germline loops: CDR1 DFQATT, CDR2 SNEGSKA (reference sequence). The length of the CDR3 is 14 residues. V lost 6 bases, J lost 4 bases, and 16 bases lay in between. The CDR3 DNA reads as TGCAGTGCAGCCGGGGGGGCTGGAGGAAACACCATATATTTT. Its translation: CSAAGGAGGNTIYF.

In this sample, this clonotype turned up many times. The rearrangement uses TRBV7-2 and TRBJ1-4, with 10 bases fitting TRBD1. Looked up from germline, CDR1 is SGHTA and CDR2 is FQGNSA. The CDR3 is 18 residues long. V shed 4 bases, J shed 6 bases, and the junction held 14 bases outside the gene matches. CDR3 in amino acids: CASSSAIRQGTGDEKLFF. CDR3 bases: TGTGCCAGCAGCTCAGCTATCCGACAAGGGACAGGGGATGAAAAACTGTTTTTT.

The CDR3: CASRGPWELFF. The CDR3, as DNA: TGTGCCAGTAGGGGGCCCTGGGAGCTGTTTTTT. V gene TRBV27 combines with J gene TRBJ2-2; TRBD1 agrees at 7 bases. The germline V gene has CDR1 MNHEY and CDR2 SMNVEV (reference sequence). The CDR3 has 11 amino acids. The V and J ends lost 9 bases and 9 bases, in that order; junction bases with no gene match: 4.

The V call is TRBV6-2 or TRBV6-3, the J call TRBJ2-1; D might be TRBD1 or TRBD2, each matching 5 bases. The CDR3 loop spans 14 amino acids. V lost 3 bases and J 9 bases, leaving 15 bases between the germline ends. Germline-derived CDR1 and CDR2 are MNHEY and SVGEGT. The CDR3 reads CASSYFGARGEQFF. The DNA of the CDR3 is TGTGCCAGCAGTTATTTCGGGGCCCGAGGTGAGCAGTTCTTC.

This clonotype occurred many times. This sequence joins TRBV11-2 and TRBJ1-6; a weak D match, TRBD1 (5 bases). Trimming pared 7 bases from V and 3 bases from J, leaving 10 bases between. The CDR3 sequence is 14 residues long. Germline-derived CDR1 and CDR2 are SGHAT and FQNNGV. CDR3 sequence reads: CASNYRNYNSPLHF. CDR3 in DNA: TGTGCCAGCAACTACAGGAACTATAATTCACCCCTCCACTTT.

This clonotype was seen at least ten times. The chain is built from TRBV6-1 and TRBJ2-1; 15 nucleotides line up with TRBD2. V dropped 4 bases and J dropped 2; count of bases not matched to a gene: 9. The CDR3 contains 19 residues. From germline, CDR1 is MNHNS and CDR2 SASEGT. The CDR3 DNA is TGTGCCAGCAGTGGCCGGACTAGCGGGAGGGTACCCGCCTACAATGAGCAGTTCTTC. It encodes CASSGRTSGRVPAYNEQFF.

This chain uses TRBV7-2 with TRBJ2-1; TRBD1 matches 7 bases. The CDR3 spans 15 residues. Per germline, CDR1 SGHTA and CDR2 FQGNSA. With 5 bases clipped from V and 12 bases from J, the junction kept 16 bases outside the gene matches. CDR3 DNA: TGTGCCAGCAGCCTCCCATGGACAGGCGACTTTGGGCAGTTCTTC. Its protein product is CASSLPWTGDFGQFF. Looking up the rest from reference TRBV7-2 and TRBJ2-1 gives the full variable domain: GAGVSQSPSNKVTEKGKDVELRCDPISGHTALYWYRQSLGQGLEFLIYFQGNSAPDKSGLPSDRFSAERTGGSVSTLTIQRTQQEDSAVYLCASSLPWTGDFGQFFGPGTRLTVL.